Listed here are 8 T cell receptor beta chains from one sample, sequenced in a study of shared clonotypes between healthy human individuals. Some clones are missing from TCRdb's copy, which holds only in-frame ones; the method was immunoSEQ multiplex PCR. This sample has approximately 940,000 clones, with approximately 80% found just once. Material: memory CD4+ T cells sorted from blood. Indicated subset: CD45RA-negative fraction. These receptor sequences come from a man aged 18 to 35 in good health.

The genes are TRBV10-3 and TRBJ2-1; TRBD2 matches at 9 bases. The junction had 10 bases not matched to a gene; V was cut back by 6 bases and J by 7 bases. The germline gives CDR1 ENHRY, CDR2 SYGVKD. This CDR3 is 15 amino acids long. DNA for the CDR3: TGTGCCATCAGCACCCTTAGCGGGAGCACAAATGAGCAGTTCTTC. This gives the protein CAISTLSGSTNEQFF.

The V call is TRBV13, the J call TRBJ2-3, with TRBD1 matching over 7 bases. Germline CDR1 reads PRHDT; CDR2 reads FYEKMQ (reference sequence). V lost 5 bases to trimming and J lost 6 bases; unmatched junction nucleotides: 8. The CDR3 length is 14 residues. CDR3 in amino acids: CASSPRQGPDTQYF. The CDR3 nucleotides are TGTGCCAGCAGCCCTCGACAGGGCCCCGATACGCAGTATTTT.

As to this clone: Germline and junction disagree at one end, which may indicate a read error. This chain uses TRBV7-2 with TRBJ2-1, with a possible D match to TRBD2 (6 bases). This CDR3 has 13 amino acids. The germline gives CDR1 SGHTA, CDR2 FQGNSA. CDR3 region: CASSFGGARLVVF. The CDR3 DNA follows: TGTGCCAGCAGCTTCGGGGGAGCTCGGCTAGTGGTCTTC.

V is TRBV30 and J is TRBJ2-3, with 7 bases lining up with TRBD1. V trimming: 2 bases; J trimming: 4 bases; junction bases outside the gene matches: 12. CDR1 is GTSNPN, CDR2 SVGIG, per germline (reference sequence). The CDR3 runs to 16 residues. The CDR3 loop is CAWSSQAGTVADTQYF. CDR3 sequence (DNA): TGTGCCTGGAGTTCTCAGGCCGGGACAGTCGCAGATACGCAGTATTTT.

There are a few counts of this clone. This chain connects TRBV10-3 to TRBJ2-3; D unclear. The germline V gene has CDR1 ENHRY and CDR2 SYGVKD. The CDR3 runs to 14 residues. V was trimmed by 2 bases and J by 2 bases, leaving 8 bases between them. CDR3 nucleotide sequence: TGTGCCATCAGTGAGGGCAGCCTCACAGATACGCAGTATTTT. Translation: CAISEGSLTDTQYF.

The chain combines TRBV10-3 with TRBJ1-2; no reliable D call. This CDR3 contains 12 residues. Germline CDR1 reads ENHRY; CDR2 reads SYGVKD. Trimming cost V 0 bases and J 4 bases, with 3 bases left between them. For the CDR3, the DNA is TGTGCCATCAGTGAGTCTTCCTATGGCTACACCTTC. Its translation: CAISESSYGYTF.

The chain carries TRBV28 and TRBJ1-5; tentatively, D is TRBD1 (6 bases). V shed 3 bases and J shed 5 bases, with 11 bases lying between them. Germline CDR1 and CDR2: MDHEN and SYDVKM. The CDR3 is 14 amino acids. CDR3 amino acids: CASSLRGIDQPQHF. CDR3 bases: TGTGCCAGCAGTTTGAGGGGGATTGATCAGCCCCAGCATTTT.

The chain links TRBV23-1 to TRBJ1-5, with 8 bases identical to TRBD1. TRBV23-1 belongs to the ORF category, with a function that is uncertain. Trimming at V came to 6 bases and at J to 3 bases, leaving 10 bases not matched to a gene. The length of the CDR3 is 16 residues. The CDR3 sequence: CASSSAQGAINQPQHF. For the CDR3, the DNA is TGCGCCAGCAGCAGTGCCCAGGGGGCTATCAATCAGCCCCAGCATTTT.